This TCR beta chain stems from a study of shared clonotypes between healthy human individuals. In the sorted-subset replicate PCRs, approximately 200 ng DNA, around 30,000 T cell genomes, was used. Measured with immunoSEQ multiplex PCR; TCRdb has only the in-frame clones, and not every one. The sample records approximately 2,000,000 clones, roughly 92% being singletons. With V trimmed by 4 bases and J by 6 bases, 16 bases remained unmatched. Germline-derived CDR1 and CDR2 are MNHEY and SMNVEV (reference sequence). The CDR3 extends over 18 amino acids. The chain uses TRBV27 and TRBJ2-1; 9 bases agree with TRBD2. The sequencing sample was made of naive CD4+ T cells from PBMCs. Stated subset: CD45RA+ positively selected. This TCR derives from a man aged 18 to 35 in good health. Some clones in this sample may be carry-over from other donors' samples. The CDR3 DNA follows: TGTGCCAGCAGTTCCATCGGACTAGGCACTAGCGGGTCCAATGAGCAGTTCTTC. Its protein is CASSSIGLGTSGSNEQFF.